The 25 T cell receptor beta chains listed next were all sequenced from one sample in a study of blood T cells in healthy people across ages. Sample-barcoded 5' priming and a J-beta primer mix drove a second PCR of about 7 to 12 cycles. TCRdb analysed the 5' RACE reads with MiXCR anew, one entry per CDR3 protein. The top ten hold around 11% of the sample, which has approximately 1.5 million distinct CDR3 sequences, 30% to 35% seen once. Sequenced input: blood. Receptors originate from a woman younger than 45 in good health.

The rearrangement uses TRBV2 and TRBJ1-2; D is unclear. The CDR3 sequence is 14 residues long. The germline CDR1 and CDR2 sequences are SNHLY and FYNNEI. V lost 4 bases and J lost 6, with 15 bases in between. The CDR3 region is CASSVLEGKDGYTF. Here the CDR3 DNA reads TGTGCCAGCAGTGTCTTGGAGGGAAAGGATGGCTACACCTTC.

CDR3 residues: CAWSGLGQSYGYTF. The CDR3, as DNA: TGTGCCTGGAGCGGGTTAGGGCAGAGCTATGGCTACACCTTC. This sequence joins TRBV30 and TRBJ1-2; D remains ambiguous. V was shortened by 3 bases and J by 4 bases, with 15 bases between the two germline ends. Germline CDR1 and CDR2: GTSNPN and SVGIG (reference sequence). The CDR3 sequence is 14 residues long.

CDR3 sequence reads: CASSSSGSRTDTQYF. CDR3 nucleotides: TGTGCCAGCAGCTCAAGCGGGAGTCGCACAGATACGCAGTATTTT. The chain uses TRBV7-9 and TRBJ2-3; 8 nucleotides align to TRBD2. Per the germline V gene, CDR1 is SEHNR and CDR2 is FQNEAQ (reference sequence). The V and J ends lost 4 bases and 1 base, in that order; junction bases with no gene match: 4. The CDR3 sequence is 15 residues long.

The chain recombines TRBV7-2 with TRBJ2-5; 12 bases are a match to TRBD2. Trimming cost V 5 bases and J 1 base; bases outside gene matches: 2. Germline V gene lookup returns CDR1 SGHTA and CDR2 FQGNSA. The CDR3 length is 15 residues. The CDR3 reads CASSPSGRGQETQYF. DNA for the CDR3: TGTGCCAGCAGCCCTAGCGGGAGGGGCCAAGAGACCCAGTACTTC.

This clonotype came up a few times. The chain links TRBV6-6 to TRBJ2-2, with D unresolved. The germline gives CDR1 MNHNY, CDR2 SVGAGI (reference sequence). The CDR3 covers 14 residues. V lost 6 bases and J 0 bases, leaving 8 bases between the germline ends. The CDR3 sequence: CASSSDSNTGELFF. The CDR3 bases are TGTGCCAGCAGCTCCGACTCGAACACCGGGGAGCTGTTTTTT.

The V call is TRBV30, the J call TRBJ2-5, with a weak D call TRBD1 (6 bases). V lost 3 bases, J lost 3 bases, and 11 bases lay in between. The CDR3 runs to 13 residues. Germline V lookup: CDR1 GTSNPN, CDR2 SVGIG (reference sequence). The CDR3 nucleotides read TGTGCCTGGAGAGAACCAGGGGAAGAGACCCAGTACTTC. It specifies CAWREPGEETQYF.

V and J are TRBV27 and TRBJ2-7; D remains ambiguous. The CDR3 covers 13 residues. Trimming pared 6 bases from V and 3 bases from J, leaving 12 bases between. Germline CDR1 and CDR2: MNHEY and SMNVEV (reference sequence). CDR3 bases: TGTGCCAGCAGCCCCCTGACTGACTACGAGCAGTACTTC. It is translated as CASSPLTDYEQYF.

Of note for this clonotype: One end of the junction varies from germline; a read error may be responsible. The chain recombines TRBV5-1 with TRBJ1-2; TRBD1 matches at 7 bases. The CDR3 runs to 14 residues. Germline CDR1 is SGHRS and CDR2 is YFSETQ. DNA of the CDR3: TGCACCAGCAGCTCGGGACAGATGTTTGGAGGCTACACCTTC. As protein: CTSSSGQMFGGYTF.

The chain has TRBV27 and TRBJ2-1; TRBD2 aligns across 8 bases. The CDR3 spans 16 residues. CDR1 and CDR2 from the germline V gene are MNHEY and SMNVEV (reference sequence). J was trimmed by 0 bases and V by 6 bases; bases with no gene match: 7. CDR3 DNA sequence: TGTGCCAGCAGCCCGGGGGGGACTAGCTCCTACAATGAGCAGTTCTTC. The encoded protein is CASSPGGTSSYNEQFF.

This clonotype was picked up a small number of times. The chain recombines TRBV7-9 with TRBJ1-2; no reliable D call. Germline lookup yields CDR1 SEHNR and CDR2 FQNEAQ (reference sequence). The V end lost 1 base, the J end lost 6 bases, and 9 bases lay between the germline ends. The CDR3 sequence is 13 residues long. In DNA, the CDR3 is TGTGCCAGCAGCTTAGTGATAAATGATGGCTACACCTTC. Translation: CASSLVINDGYTF.

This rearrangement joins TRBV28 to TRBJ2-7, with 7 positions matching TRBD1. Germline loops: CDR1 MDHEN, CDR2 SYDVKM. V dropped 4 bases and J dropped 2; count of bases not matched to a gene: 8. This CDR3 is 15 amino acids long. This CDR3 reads CASSSDRVNTYEQYF. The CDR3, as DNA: TGTGCCAGCAGTTCAGACAGGGTAAACACCTACGAGCAGTACTTC.

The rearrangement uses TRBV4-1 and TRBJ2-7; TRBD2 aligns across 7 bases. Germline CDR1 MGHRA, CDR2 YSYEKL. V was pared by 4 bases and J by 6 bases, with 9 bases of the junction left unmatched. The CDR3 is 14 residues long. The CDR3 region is CASSRTRGVLEQYF. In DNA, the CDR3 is TGCGCCAGCAGCCGGACTCGGGGGGTCCTCGAGCAGTACTTC.

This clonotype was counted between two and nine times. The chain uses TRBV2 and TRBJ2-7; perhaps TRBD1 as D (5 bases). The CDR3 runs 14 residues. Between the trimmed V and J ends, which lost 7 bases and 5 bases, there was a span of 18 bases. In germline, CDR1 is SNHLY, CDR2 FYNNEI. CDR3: CASTVGQGPNEQYF. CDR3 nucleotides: TGTGCCAGCACGGTCGGGCAGGGCCCCAACGAGCAGTACTTC.

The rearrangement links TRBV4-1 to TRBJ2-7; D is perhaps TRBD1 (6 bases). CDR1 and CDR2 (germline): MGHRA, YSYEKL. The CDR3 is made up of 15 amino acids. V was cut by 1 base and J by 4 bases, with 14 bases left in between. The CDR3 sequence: CASSQGSEGVYEQYF. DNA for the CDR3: TGCGCCAGCAGCCAAGGTAGCGAGGGGGTATACGAGCAGTACTTC.

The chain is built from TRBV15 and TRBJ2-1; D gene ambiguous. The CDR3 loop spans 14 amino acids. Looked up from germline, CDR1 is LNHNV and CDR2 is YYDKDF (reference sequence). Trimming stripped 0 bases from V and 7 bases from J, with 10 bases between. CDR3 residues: CATSRDQAGNEQFF. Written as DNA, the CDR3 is TGTGCCACCAGCAGAGATCAGGCCGGGAATGAGCAGTTCTTC.

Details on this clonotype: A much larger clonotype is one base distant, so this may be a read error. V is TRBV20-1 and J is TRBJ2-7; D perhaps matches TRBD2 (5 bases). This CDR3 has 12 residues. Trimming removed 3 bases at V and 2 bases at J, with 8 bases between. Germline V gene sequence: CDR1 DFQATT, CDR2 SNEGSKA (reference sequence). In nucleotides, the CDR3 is TGCAGTGCTAGCGGGGAGACCTACGAGCAGTACTTC. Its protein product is CSASGETYEQYF.

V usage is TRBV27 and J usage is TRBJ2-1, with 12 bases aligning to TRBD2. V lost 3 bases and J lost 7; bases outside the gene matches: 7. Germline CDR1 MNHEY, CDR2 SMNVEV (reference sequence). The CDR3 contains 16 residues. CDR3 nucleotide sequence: TGTGCCAGCAGTTTGCTCGGGACTAGCGGGTCGAATGAGCAGTTCTTC. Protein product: CASSLLGTSGSNEQFF.

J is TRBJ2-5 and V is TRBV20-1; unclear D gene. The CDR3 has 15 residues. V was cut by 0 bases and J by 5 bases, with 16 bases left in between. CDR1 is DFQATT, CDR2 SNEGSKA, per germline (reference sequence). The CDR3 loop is CSARDGNRKDETQYF. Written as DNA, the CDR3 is TGCAGTGCTAGAGATGGGAATCGGAAGGATGAGACCCAGTACTTC.

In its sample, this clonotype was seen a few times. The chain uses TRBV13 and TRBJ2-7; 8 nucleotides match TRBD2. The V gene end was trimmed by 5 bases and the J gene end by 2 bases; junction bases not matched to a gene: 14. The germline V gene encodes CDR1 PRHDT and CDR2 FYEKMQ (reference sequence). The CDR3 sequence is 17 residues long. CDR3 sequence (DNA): TGTGCCAGCAGCGCACGGGGGGGCCGATCCCCCCCCTACGAGCAGTACTTC. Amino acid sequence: CASSARGGRSPPYEQYF.

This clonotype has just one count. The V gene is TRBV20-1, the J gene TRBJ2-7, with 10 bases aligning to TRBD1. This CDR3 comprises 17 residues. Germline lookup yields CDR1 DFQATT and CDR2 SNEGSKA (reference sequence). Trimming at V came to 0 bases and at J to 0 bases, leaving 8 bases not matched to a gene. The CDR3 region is CSARDPIRTGGSYEQYF. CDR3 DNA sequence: TGCAGTGCTAGAGATCCCATACGGACAGGGGGCTCCTACGAGCAGTACTTC.

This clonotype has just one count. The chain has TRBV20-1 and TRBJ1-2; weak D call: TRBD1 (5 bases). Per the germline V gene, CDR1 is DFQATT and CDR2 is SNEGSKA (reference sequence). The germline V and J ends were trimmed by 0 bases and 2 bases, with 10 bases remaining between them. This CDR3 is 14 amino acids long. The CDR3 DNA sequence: TGCAGTGCTAGAGATAGGGACCAGAACTATGGCTACACCTTC. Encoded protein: CSARDRDQNYGYTF.

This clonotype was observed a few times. The CDR3 loop reads CSAELNTEAFF. CDR3 DNA sequence: TGCAGTGCTGAATTGAACACTGAAGCTTTCTTT. The J gene is TRBJ1-1, the V gene TRBV20-1, with no clear D. Per germline, CDR1 DFQATT and CDR2 SNEGSKA (reference sequence). Trimming removed 5 bases from V and 0 bases from J, with 4 bases in between. This CDR3 contains 11 residues.

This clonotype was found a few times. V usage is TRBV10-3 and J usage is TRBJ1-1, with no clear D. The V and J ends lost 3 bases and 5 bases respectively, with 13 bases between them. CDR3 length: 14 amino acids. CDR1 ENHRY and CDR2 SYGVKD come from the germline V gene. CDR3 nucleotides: TGTGCCATCAGTGATAGCGGCGGCGAGACTGAAGCTTTCTTT. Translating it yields CAISDSGGETEAFF.

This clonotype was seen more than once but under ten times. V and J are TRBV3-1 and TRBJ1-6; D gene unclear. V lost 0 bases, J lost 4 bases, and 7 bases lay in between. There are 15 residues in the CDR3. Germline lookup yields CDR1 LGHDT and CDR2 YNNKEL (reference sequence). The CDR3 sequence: CASSQDAGYNSPLHF. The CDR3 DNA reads TGTGCCAGCAGCCAAGACGCAGGTTATAATTCACCCCTCCACTTT.

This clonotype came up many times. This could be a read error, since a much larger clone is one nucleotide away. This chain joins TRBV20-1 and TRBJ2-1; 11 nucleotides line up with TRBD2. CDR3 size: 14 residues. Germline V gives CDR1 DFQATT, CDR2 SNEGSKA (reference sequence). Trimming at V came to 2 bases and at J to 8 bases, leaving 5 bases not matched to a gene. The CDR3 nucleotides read TGCAGTGCTAGACTAGCGGGAGGTAGCTATGAGCAGTTCTTC. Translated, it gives CSARLAGGSYEQFF.